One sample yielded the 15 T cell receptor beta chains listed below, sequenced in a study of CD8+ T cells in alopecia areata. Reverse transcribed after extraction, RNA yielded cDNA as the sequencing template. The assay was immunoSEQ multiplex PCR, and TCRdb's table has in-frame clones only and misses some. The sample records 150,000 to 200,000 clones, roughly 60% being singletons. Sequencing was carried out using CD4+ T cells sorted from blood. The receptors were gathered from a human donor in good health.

CDR3 bases: TGTGCCATCGCCTTACCCGTTGGACAGGGTACCGGGGAGCTGTTTTTT. It yields the protein CAIALPVGQGTGELFF. The chain has TRBV10-3 and TRBJ2-2, with 8 nucleotides matching TRBD1. V gave up 8 bases and J gave up 5 bases; unmatched junction bases: 13. CDR3 length equals 16 residues. Germline CDR1 and CDR2: ENHRY and SYGVKD.

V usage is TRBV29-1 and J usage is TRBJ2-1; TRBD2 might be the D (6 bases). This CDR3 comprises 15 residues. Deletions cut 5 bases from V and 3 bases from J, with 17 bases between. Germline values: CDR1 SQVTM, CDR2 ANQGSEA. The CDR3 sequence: CSVSRLLGGYNEQFF. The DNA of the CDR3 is TGCAGCGTTAGCCGACTACTCGGGGGCTACAATGAGCAGTTCTTC.

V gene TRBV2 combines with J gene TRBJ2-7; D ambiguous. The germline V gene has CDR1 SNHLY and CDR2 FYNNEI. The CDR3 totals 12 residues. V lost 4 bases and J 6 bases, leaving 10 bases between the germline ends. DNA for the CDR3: TGTGCCAGCAGTGGCGCCATTTCCGAGCAGTACTTC. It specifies CASSGAISEQYF.

The DNA of the CDR3 is TGTGCCAGCAGCACCCCGACCGGGGTTGGAGGCTACACCTTC. Protein product: CASSTPTGVGGYTF. This chain uses TRBV9 with TRBJ1-2; D not resolved. The V gene's germline CDR1 is SGDLS and CDR2 YYNGEE. V was shortened by 4 bases and J by 8 bases, with 18 bases between the two germline ends. This CDR3 contains 14 residues.

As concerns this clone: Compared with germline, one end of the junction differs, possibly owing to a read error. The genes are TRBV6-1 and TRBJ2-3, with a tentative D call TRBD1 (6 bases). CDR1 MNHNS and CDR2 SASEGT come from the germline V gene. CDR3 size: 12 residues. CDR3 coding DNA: TGTGCCAGCAGTGAATGGACAGATGCGCAGTATTTT. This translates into CASSEWTDAQYF.

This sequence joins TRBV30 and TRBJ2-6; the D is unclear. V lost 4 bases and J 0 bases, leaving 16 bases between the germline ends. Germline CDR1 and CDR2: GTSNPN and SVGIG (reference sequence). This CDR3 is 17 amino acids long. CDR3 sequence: CAWNGGKLSSGANVLTF. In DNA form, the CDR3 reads TGTGCCTGGAACGGTGGGAAACTTAGCTCTGGGGCCAACGTCCTGACTTTC.

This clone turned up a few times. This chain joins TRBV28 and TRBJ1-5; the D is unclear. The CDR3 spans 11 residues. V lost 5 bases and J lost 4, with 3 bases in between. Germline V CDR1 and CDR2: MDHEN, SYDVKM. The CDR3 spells CASSGNQPQHF. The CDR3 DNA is TGTGCCAGCAGTGGGAATCAGCCCCAGCATTTT.

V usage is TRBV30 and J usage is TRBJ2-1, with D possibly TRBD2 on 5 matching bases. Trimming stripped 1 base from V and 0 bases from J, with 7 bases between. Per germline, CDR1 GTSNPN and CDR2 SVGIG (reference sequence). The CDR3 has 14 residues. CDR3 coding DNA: TGTGCCTGGAGTGGAGGGAACTCCTACAATGAGCAGTTCTTC. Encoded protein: CAWSGGNSYNEQFF.

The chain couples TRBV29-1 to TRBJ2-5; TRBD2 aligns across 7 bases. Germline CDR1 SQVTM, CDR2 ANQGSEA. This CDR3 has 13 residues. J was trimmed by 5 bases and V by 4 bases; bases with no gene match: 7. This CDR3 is CSVVAGVGETQYF. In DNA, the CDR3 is TGCAGCGTTGTGGCGGGAGTAGGGGAGACCCAGTACTTC. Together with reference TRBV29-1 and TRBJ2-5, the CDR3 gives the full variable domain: SAVISQKPSRDICQRGTSLTIQCQVDSQVTMMFWYRQQPGQSLTLIATANQGSEATYESGFVIDKFPISRPNLTFSTLTVSNMSPEDSSIYLCSVVAGVGETQYFGPGTRLLVL.

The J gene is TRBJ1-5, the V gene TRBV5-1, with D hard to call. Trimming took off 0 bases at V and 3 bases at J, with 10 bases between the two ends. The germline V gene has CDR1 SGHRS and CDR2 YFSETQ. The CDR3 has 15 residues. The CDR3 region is CASSLAGEVNQPQHF. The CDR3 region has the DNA TGCGCCAGCAGCTTGGCTGGGGAGGTCAATCAGCCCCAGCATTTT.

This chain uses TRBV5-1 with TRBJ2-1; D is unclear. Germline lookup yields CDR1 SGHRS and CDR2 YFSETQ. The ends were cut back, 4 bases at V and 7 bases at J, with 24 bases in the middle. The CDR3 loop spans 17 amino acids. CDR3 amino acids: CASSGSLTRRSQNEQFF. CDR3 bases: TGCGCCAGCAGCGGGTCTCTGACCAGGAGATCACAGAATGAGCAGTTCTTC.

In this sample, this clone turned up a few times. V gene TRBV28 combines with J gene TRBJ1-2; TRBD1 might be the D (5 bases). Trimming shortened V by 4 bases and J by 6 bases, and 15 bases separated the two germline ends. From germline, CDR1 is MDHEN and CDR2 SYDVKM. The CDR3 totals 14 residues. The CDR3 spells CASSSGRLTNGYTF. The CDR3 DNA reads TGTGCCAGCAGTTCGGGACGGCTTACGAATGGCTACACCTTC.

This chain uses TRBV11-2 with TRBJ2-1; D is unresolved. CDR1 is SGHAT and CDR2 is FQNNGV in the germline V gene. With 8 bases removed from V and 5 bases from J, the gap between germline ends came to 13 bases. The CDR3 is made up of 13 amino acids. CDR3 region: CASPREFNNEQFF. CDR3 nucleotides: TGTGCCAGCCCCCGTGAGTTCAACAATGAGCAGTTCTTC.

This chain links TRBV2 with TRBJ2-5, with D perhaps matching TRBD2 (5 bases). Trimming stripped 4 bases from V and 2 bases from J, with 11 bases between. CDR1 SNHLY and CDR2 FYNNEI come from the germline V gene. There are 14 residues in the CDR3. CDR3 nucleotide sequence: TGTGCCAGCAGTGTAGGAGGACTGCAAGAGACCCAGTACTTC. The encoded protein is CASSVGGLQETQYF.

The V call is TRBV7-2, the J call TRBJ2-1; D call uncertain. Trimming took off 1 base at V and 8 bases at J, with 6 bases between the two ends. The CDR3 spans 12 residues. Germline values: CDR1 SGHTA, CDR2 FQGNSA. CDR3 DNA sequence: TGTGCCAGCAGCTTAGACGGGCATGAGCAGTTCTTC. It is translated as CASSLDGHEQFF.